This T cell receptor beta chain appears in the sequencing data of a study of cytomegalovirus exposure and HLA in healthy donors. Only in-frame clones appear in the TCRdb table, and some are missing; sequencing was by immunoSEQ multiplex PCR. Among under 250,000 clones, more than 75% were seen once, and the ten largest hold 2.6%. V lost 0 bases to trimming and J lost 2 bases, with 5 bases between them. CDR3 size: 13 residues. The germline V gene encodes CDR1 GTSNPN and CDR2 SVGIG (reference sequence). The sample was PBMCs. The TCR sequence derives from a man aged 18 to 35 in good health and CMV-seronegative. V usage is TRBV30 and J usage is TRBJ1-3; D gene uncertain. In DNA, the CDR3 is TGTGCCTGGAGTGTACTACCTGGAAACACCATATATTTT. It codes for CAWSVLPGNTIYF.